This passage covers 15 T cell receptor beta chains from one sample sequenced in a study of blood T cells in healthy people across ages. Primers used in a second PCR of roughly 6 to 11 cycles were a sample-barcoded 5' primer and a J-beta primer mix. From the 5' RACE reads, TCRdb called clonotypes with MiXCR, one entry per CDR3 protein. Here the sample spans approximately 1.5 million distinct CDR3 sequences, around 40% being singletons. Source material: blood. All receptors derive from a young woman in good health.

The J gene is TRBJ1-1, the V gene TRBV20-1; TRBD1 agrees at 8 bases. The trim removed 5 bases at V and 13 bases at J, leaving 18 bases unmatched. Germline loops: CDR1 DFQATT, CDR2 SNEGSKA (reference sequence). This CDR3 has 14 residues. The DNA of the CDR3 is TGCAGTGCTGGGAACAGGGGGTGGACACTGAAGCTTTTCTTT. Translating it yields CSAGNRGWTLKLFF.

This clonotype appeared a few times. This CDR3 is CASSSQPGTEAFF. The CDR3, as DNA: TGTGCCAGCAGTTCCCAACCGGGGACTGAAGCTTTCTTT. This chain links TRBV12-3 or TRBV12-4 with TRBJ1-1; D unclear. CDR3 length: 13 residues. V lost 4 bases, J lost 5 bases, and 11 bases lay in between.

This clonotype has a handful of counts. The J gene is TRBJ2-5, the V gene TRBV20-1; D tentatively reads TRBD1 or TRBD2 (6 bases each). Trimming took 3 bases from V and 3 from J, leaving 11 bases between them. Per germline, CDR1 DFQATT and CDR2 SNEGSKA (reference sequence). The CDR3 covers 13 residues. The CDR3 region has the DNA TGCAGTGCTAGTCCCGGGGGCAAAGAGACCCAGTACTTC. This sequence encodes CSASPGGKETQYF.

The chain joins TRBV7-2 to TRBJ2-7, with 8 bases aligning to TRBD2. Germline CDR1 reads SGHTA; CDR2 reads FQGNSA. The CDR3 contains 16 residues. The V and J ends lost 4 bases and 4 bases, in that order; junction bases with no gene match: 12. The DNA for the CDR3 is TGTGCCAGCAGCTCCCCGGCTAGCGGGTCGAATTACGAGCAGTACTTC. It yields the protein CASSSPASGSNYEQYF.

This clonotype was counted between two and nine times. V gene TRBV6-2 or TRBV6-3 combines with J gene TRBJ1-2; D is possibly TRBD1 (5 bases). Germline V gene data show CDR1 as MNHEY and CDR2 as SVGEGT. V gave up 2 bases and J gave up 7 bases, with 14 bases separating them. The CDR3 consists of 14 residues. The CDR3, as DNA: TGTGCCAGCAGTTACACCAGGGCGAGAGGTGGCTACACCTTC. It is translated as CASSYTRARGGYTF.

This clonotype was seen a handful of times. The chain uses TRBV28 and TRBJ2-1; the match to TRBD2 covers 8 bases. Germline CDR1 MDHEN, CDR2 SYDVKM. This CDR3 comprises 17 residues. V dropped 7 bases and J dropped 6; count of bases not matched to a gene: 17. This CDR3 reads CASNQLAGTSIVNEQFF. As DNA, the CDR3 is TGTGCCAGCAACCAACTCGCCGGGACTAGTATTGTCAATGAGCAGTTCTTC.

This clonotype was counted a few times. The rearrangement uses TRBV5-6 and TRBJ2-1; D could derive from TRBD1 or TRBD2 (5 bases each). The CDR3 spans 15 residues. Trimming stripped 0 bases from V and 5 bases from J, with 12 bases between. Per the germline V gene, CDR1 is SGHDT and CDR2 is YYEEEE. The DNA of the CDR3 is TGTGCCAGCAGCTTGGGGATCGGGGACCACAATGAGCAGTTCTTC. This gives the protein CASSLGIGDHNEQFF.

This clonotype was found a few times. The chain carries TRBV10-1 and TRBJ2-3; D is unclear. CDR1 WNHNN and CDR2 SYGVQD come from the germline V gene (reference sequence). The CDR3 totals 13 residues. The V gene lost 3 bases and the J gene lost 2 bases, with 6 bases spanning the gap. The CDR3 region has the DNA TGCGCCAGCAGTGAAACTAACACAGATACGCAGTATTTT. Its translation: CASSETNTDTQYF.

The chain joins TRBV27 to TRBJ2-1; TRBD2 aligns across 7 bases. Germline-derived CDR1 and CDR2 are MNHEY and SMNVEV (reference sequence). This CDR3 region has 15 residues. The V and J ends lost 6 bases and 8 bases, in that order; junction bases with no gene match: 13. The CDR3 loop reads CASRSFLGEGYEQFF. CDR3 DNA: TGTGCCAGCAGGTCCTTCTTGGGGGAGGGTTATGAGCAGTTCTTC.

This clonotype was counted only a few times. J is TRBJ1-1 and V is TRBV4-1; D is unclear. Trimming removed 0 bases from V and 5 bases from J, with 7 bases in between. The CDR3 covers 13 residues. Looked up from germline, CDR1 is MGHRA and CDR2 is YSYEKL. DNA of the CDR3: TGCGCCAGCAGCCAAGATTGGGAAACTGAAGCTTTCTTT. Amino acid sequence: CASSQDWETEAFF.

The chain carries TRBV4-1 and TRBJ2-3; 10 bases are a match to TRBD2. Germline values: CDR1 MGHRA, CDR2 YSYEKL. Losses at the gene ends were 2 bases for V and 4 bases for J; bases not matched to a gene: 6. This CDR3 is 16 amino acids long. In nucleotides, the CDR3 is TGCGCCAGCAGCCAAATGAGCGGGGGGGCTTCAGATACGCAGTATTTT. Translating it yields CASSQMSGGASDTQYF.

This clonotype turned up a few times. The rearrangement links TRBV5-6 to TRBJ1-5; maybe TRBD1 (6 bases). V was trimmed by 4 bases and J by 1 base, leaving 18 bases between them. The CDR3 is made up of 17 amino acids. Per the germline V gene, CDR1 is SGHDT and CDR2 is YYEEEE. The CDR3 bases are TGTGCCAGCAGCGACTCCGGGGGCAGTTTGAGCAATCAGCCCCAGCATTTT. Its translation: CASSDSGGSLSNQPQHF.

This clonotype was observed a handful of times. The rearrangement links TRBV2 to TRBJ2-1; D gene ambiguous. V dropped 7 bases and J dropped 5 bases, with 6 bases sitting between them. Germline CDR1 is SNHLY and CDR2 is FYNNEI. The CDR3 runs 11 residues. CDR3 residues: CASTENNEQFF. The CDR3 coding sequence is TGTGCCAGCACAGAGAACAATGAGCAGTTCTTC.

The chain links TRBV5-1 to TRBJ1-5; TRBD1 matches 7 bases. V gave up 4 bases and J gave up 7 bases; unmatched junction bases: 11. Germline CDR1 and CDR2: SGHRS and YFSETQ. The CDR3 loop spans 15 amino acids. CDR3 sequence reads: CASSPGGAAEQPQHF. In DNA, the CDR3 is TGCGCCAGCAGCCCAGGGGGTGCTGCGGAGCAGCCCCAGCATTTT.

This chain uses TRBV12-3 or TRBV12-4 with TRBJ2-1; 9 bases match TRBD2. The CDR3 contains 19 residues. V lost 2 bases to trimming and J lost 2 bases; unmatched junction nucleotides: 13. CDR3 DNA sequence: TGTGCCAGCAGTTTATCAGCGGGGGGAGGATATTTTGCCTACAATGAGCAGTTCTTC. Its protein is CASSLSAGGGYFAYNEQFF.